The present T cell receptor beta chain was sequenced within a study of blood T cell repertoires in COVID-19. Across the whole study: The United States, Italy and Spain supplied acute and convalescent COVID-19 samples. T cells, B-cell-depleted T cells, or PBMCs provided the cDNA or gDNA that served as material.

Here immunoSEQ multiplex PCR was the method, and the copy in TCRdb shows in-frame clones only, minus some. Of approximately 140,000 clones detected, around 81% appear once; the ten largest clones hold roughly 13%. The V segment lost 4 bases and the J segment 9 bases; nucleotides outside the gene matches: 12. The CDR3 contains 15 residues. The germline V gene has CDR1 SGHKS and CDR2 YYEKEE (reference sequence). The rearrangement joins TRBV5-5 to TRBJ2-1, with 8 positions matching TRBD2. This sequence was found in a man in his 60s with active or convalescent COVID-19. The sequenced sample was peripheral blood. The DNA for the CDR3 is TGTGCCAGCAGCCGGCGGGAGGATGCCACAGGTGAGCAGTTCTTC. Protein sequence: CASSRREDATGEQFF.